This T cell receptor (beta chain) stems from a study of blood T cell repertoires in COVID-19. The germline CDR1 and CDR2 sequences are SGHTA and FQGNSA. This CDR3 spans 16 amino acids. With 3 bases clipped from V and 4 bases from J, the junction kept 11 bases outside the gene matches. Data came from immunoSEQ multiplex PCR; TCRdb stores just in-frame clones and leaves some out. The profile shows some 30,000 clones, roughly 86% of them singletons. The sequence derives from a human donor in a cohort sampled during active COVID-19. Sample: peripheral blood. This sequence joins TRBV7-2 and TRBJ2-7; TRBD1 matches at 8 bases. CDR3: CASSFSGVGQGYEQYF. The CDR3 nucleotides read TGTGCCAGCAGCTTCTCCGGGGTTGGACAGGGATACGAGCAGTACTTC.